The entry that follows covers one T cell receptor (beta chain) sequence. What it binds is unknown. Germline and junction disagree at one end, which may indicate a read error. This sample is drawn from a study of regulatory T cells in long-lasting Graves disease. General observations from the study: Persistent patients had more shared public clonotypes (roughly 2,500) than new patients (around 950).

The CDR3 totals 17 residues. The germline CDR1 and CDR2 sequences are SGHNT and YENEEA. Time point here: persistent/refractory GD, antithyroid drugs over 5 years with positive TRAb. The TCR library was made from RNA that had been extracted from PBMCs in TRIzol. EDTA tubes received nine milliliters of collected peripheral blood. The TCR beta library used iRepertoire HTBI primers with Arm-PCR amplification of CDR3. MiXCR, applied by TCRdb to the multiplex PCR reads, yields one record per CDR3 protein. The table includes about 460,000 distinct CDR3 sequences, less than 25% detected once. This specimen consisted of peripheral blood mononuclear cells (PBMCs), obtained when the disease was refractory, from a patient treated with antithyroid drugs. This sequence originates from a female donor with Graves disease. This chain connects TRBV11-3 to TRBJ2-5, with 11 nucleotides matching TRBD2. The CDR3 region has the DNA TGTGCCAACAGCTTAGTGAGACTAGCGGGGAGAAAAGGGACCCAGTACTTC. The encoded protein is CANSLVRLAGRKGTQYF.